This T cell receptor beta chain was obtained from a study of Ad26.COV2.S vaccination and SARS-CoV-2 variants. TCRdb's copy holds only in-frame clones and misses some; the assay was immunoSEQ multiplex PCR. The table has about 280,000 clones, around 87% seen once. Treatment described: 15 to 20 received Ad26.COV2.S at low or high dose, single or two shots; 5 received placebo; per-sample allocation not given. Following the first vaccine or placebo injection, samples were taken on day 63. Germline V gives CDR1 SGHTA, CDR2 FQGNSA. The CDR3 contains 14 residues. Trimming removed 0 bases at V and 5 bases at J, with 10 bases between.

The rearrangement uses TRBV7-2 and TRBJ2-5; possible D gene TRBD2, 7 bases. The input for sequencing was peripheral blood, taken in a trial of Ad26.COV2.S vaccine versus placebo. The TCR originated in a person aged 18-65 years who received the Ad26.COV2.S COVID-19 vaccine or a placebo. The CDR3 region is CASSLAGGLETQYF. The DNA for the CDR3 is TGTGCCAGCAGCTTAGCGGGGGGGCTCGAGACCCAGTACTTC.